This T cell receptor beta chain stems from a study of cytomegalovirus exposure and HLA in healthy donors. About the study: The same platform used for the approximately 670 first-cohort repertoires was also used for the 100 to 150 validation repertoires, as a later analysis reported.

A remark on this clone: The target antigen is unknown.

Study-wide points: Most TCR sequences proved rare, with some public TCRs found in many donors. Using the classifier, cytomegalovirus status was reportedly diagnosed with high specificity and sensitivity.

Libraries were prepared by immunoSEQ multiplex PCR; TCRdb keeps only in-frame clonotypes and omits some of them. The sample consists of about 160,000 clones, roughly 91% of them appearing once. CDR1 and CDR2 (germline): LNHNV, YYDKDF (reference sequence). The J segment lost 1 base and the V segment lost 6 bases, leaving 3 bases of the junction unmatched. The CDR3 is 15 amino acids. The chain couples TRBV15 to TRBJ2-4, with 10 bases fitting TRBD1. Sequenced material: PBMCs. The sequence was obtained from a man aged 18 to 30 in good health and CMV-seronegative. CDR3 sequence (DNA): TGTGCCACCAGTCGACAGGGGGCCGCCAAAAACATTCAGTACTTC. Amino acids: CATSRQGAAKNIQYF.